Below are 16 T cell receptor beta chains sequenced from a single sample in a study of tumor-infiltrating lymphocytes in primary liver carcinoma. Scientists recovered RNA and DNA together from roughly 21-30 mg of unsorted bulk tissue. Synthesis of TCR beta cDNA was carried out from around 540 ng total RNA with a constant-region primer. It was through three nested multiplex PCR rounds of slightly modified ARM-PCR that TCR beta libraries arose. TRBV1-TRBV30 forward primers and a C-beta reverse primer were used in the first two PCR rounds, which each ran for 9 to 10 cycles. MiXCR was run by TCRdb on the multiplex PCR reads, yielding one entry per CDR3 protein. The sample lists about 100,000 distinct CDR3 sequences; 55% to 80% were seen once. What was sequenced was liver tumor tissue from sampling region 2. Sample subset: tumor region T2, inferior pole. These receptors were obtained from a woman aged 60-75 years with primary liver carcinoma and hepatitis B virus infection.

With regard to this clonotype: One junction end disagrees with the germline gene, perhaps due to a read error. As DNA, the CDR3 is TGTGACAGCAGTAAGGGGCTTCCCACAGATACGCAGTATTTT. Amino acids: CDSSKGLPTDTQYF. The rearrangement links TRBV11-2 to TRBJ2-3; D may be TRBD1 (5 bases). This CDR3 spans 14 amino acids. Germline V gene sequence: CDR1 SGHAT, CDR2 FQNNGV. The full variable domain, rest sourced from reference TRBV11-2 and TRBJ2-3, is EAGVAQSPRYKIIEKRQSVAFWCNPISGHATLYWYQQILGQGPKLLIQFQNNGVVDDSQLPKDRFSAERLKGVDSTLKIQPAKLEDSAVYLCDSSKGLPTDTQYFGPGTRLTVL.

Regarding this clonotype: A much larger clone differs by one base, so this may be a read error. V gene TRBV5-1 combines with J gene TRBJ2-1; 7 nucleotides align to TRBD1. The CDR3 loop spans 16 amino acids. The germline gives CDR1 SGHRS, CDR2 YFSETQ. Written as DNA, the CDR3 is TGCGGCAGCATCGGGACAGCCGCTAGGTCCTACAATGAGCAGTTCTTC. This codes for CGSIGTAARSYNEQFF.

For this clonotype: One junction end disagrees with the germline gene, perhaps due to a read error. The genes are TRBV11-2 and TRBJ2-2; a weak D match, TRBD2 (5 bases). The CDR3 sequence is 13 residues long. Per the germline V gene, CDR1 is SGHAT and CDR2 is FQNNGV. CDR3 loop: CASSLGRTGEPLF. The CDR3 DNA reads TGTGCCAGCAGCTTAGGTAGGACTGGGGAGCCGTTATTT.

The rearrangement uses TRBV11-1 and TRBJ2-5; D possibly corresponds to TRBD2 (6 bases). The CDR3 has 16 residues. Germline V CDR1 and CDR2: SGHAT, FQDESV (reference sequence). The CDR3 sequence: CASGLGLDASPETQYF. The CDR3, as DNA: TGTGCTAGCGGCTTAGGATTGGACGCCTCACCAGAGACCCAGTACTTC. Full variable domain (rest looked up from reference TRBV11-1 and TRBJ2-5): EAEVAQSPRYKITEKSQAVAFWCDPISGHATLYWYRQILGQGPELLVQFQDESVVDDSQLPKDRFSAERLKGVDSTLKIQPAELGDSAMYLCASGLGLDASPETQYFGPGTRLLVL.

This clonotype has ten or more counts. This chain uses TRBV29-1 with TRBJ2-1, with D unclear. There are 15 residues in the CDR3. The germline gives CDR1 SQVTM, CDR2 ANQGSEA. The V gene lost 0 bases and the J gene lost 4 bases, with 13 bases spanning the gap. CDR3: CSVEDLAGEYNEQFF. The CDR3 nucleotides are TGCAGCGTTGAAGATTTGGCAGGTGAATACAATGAGCAGTTCTTC.

Comment on this clonotype: Being one base from a much bigger clone, this may be a read error. The chain joins TRBV28 to TRBJ2-5, with 8 bases aligning to TRBD2. Germline V gene sequence: CDR1 MDHEN, CDR2 SYDVKM. The CDR3 covers 16 residues. CDR3 residues: CVSSPMVGRAEETQYF. The CDR3 DNA follows: TGTGTCAGCAGTCCGATGGTCGGGAGGGCTGAAGAGACCCAGTACTTC.

This clonotype was found many times. This chain joins TRBV29-1 and TRBJ2-1; TRBD1 or TRBD2 may be the D gene (5 bases each). CDR1 is SQVTM, CDR2 ANQGSEA, per germline. V was cut by 1 base and J by 8 bases, with 21 bases left in between. This CDR3 has 16 amino acids. This chain's CDR3 is CSVEALDNPEEDEQFF. CDR3 bases: TGCAGCGTTGAAGCCCTGGACAACCCCGAGGAGGATGAGCAGTTCTTC.

In the case of this clonotype: Compared with germline, one end of the junction differs, possibly owing to a read error. J is TRBJ2-3 and V is TRBV29-1; 12 bases agree with TRBD2. CDR3 size: 16 residues. Per the germline V gene, CDR1 is SQVTM and CDR2 is ANQGSEA. DNA of the CDR3: TGCAGCCTTGCCGTGACTAGCGGGAGAAGGACAGATAAGCAGTATTTT. The encoded protein is CSLAVTSGRRTDKQYF.

About this clonotype itself: One end of the junction fails to match germline, which may point to a read error. This chain connects TRBV11-2 to TRBJ2-4; the D gene is possibly TRBD2 (6 bases). There are 17 residues in the CDR3. Germline CDR1 SGHAT, CDR2 FQNNGV. This CDR3 is CVSSISTGDLAKNIQYF. The CDR3 DNA follows: TGTGTCAGCAGCATATCTACCGGGGACTTAGCCAAAAACATTCAGTACTTC.

This clonotype was observed at least ten times. J is TRBJ2-7 and V is TRBV5-4, with 16 bases that match TRBD2. The CDR3 extends over 17 amino acids. V lost 4 bases to trimming and J lost 2 bases; unmatched junction nucleotides: 6. Per germline, CDR1 SGHNT and CDR2 YYREEE (reference sequence). CDR3 DNA: TGTGCCAGCAGCCCGGGACTAGCGGGGGGGACCCCCTACGAGCAGTACTTC. Translating it yields CASSPGLAGGTPYEQYF.

Ten or more counts support this clonotype. The chain employs TRBV29-1 and TRBJ2-3; a possible D gene is TRBD1 (5 bases). Germline CDR1 reads SQVTM; CDR2 reads ANQGSEA. CDR3 length: 12 residues. Between the trimmed V and J ends, which lost 2 bases and 4 bases, there was a span of 7 bases. CDR3 bases: TGCAGCGTTGAAAACAGGCCAGATACGCAGTATTTT. This translates into CSVENRPDTQYF.

This clonotype was observed many times. The chain's CDR3 is CASSSSPGTDTQYF. CDR3 DNA sequence: TGCGCCAGCAGCTCTTCACCAGGTACAGATACGCAGTATTTT. This chain uses TRBV5-1 with TRBJ2-3; D not resolved. V was cut by 3 bases and J by 3 bases, with 11 bases left in between. The CDR3 loop spans 14 amino acids. Per the germline V gene, CDR1 is SGHRS and CDR2 is YFSETQ.

In the case of this clonotype: At one end, the junction sequence differs from germline, possibly due to a read error. The chain carries TRBV6-5 and TRBJ1-1; 8 nucleotides agree with TRBD1. The CDR3 is 14 amino acids. Germline V gives CDR1 MNHEY, CDR2 SVGAGI. The CDR3 nucleotides are TGTGCCAGCAGGGTGGACAGGGCCGGAACTAAAGCCTTCTTT. Protein product: CASRVDRAGTKAFF.

In regard to this clonotype: The conserved closing phenylalanine or tryptophan is absent in this CDR3, likely reflecting a read error. This chain uses TRBV11-2 with TRBJ2-7; D could derive from TRBD1 or TRBD2 (5 bases each). The CDR3 covers 15 residues. Germline values: CDR1 SGHAT, CDR2 FQNNGV. The CDR3: CARSFSPRGGYEQYL. In nucleotides, the CDR3 is TGTGCCAGAAGCTTCTCCCCCCGGGGCGGCTACGAGCAGTACCTC.

Notes on this clonotype: Given the absence of the conserved phenylalanine or tryptophan at the CDR3 end, a read error is likely. V usage is TRBV29-1 and J usage is TRBJ1-5; D perhaps matches TRBD1 (5 bases). CDR3 length: 12 residues. Per the germline V gene, CDR1 is SQVTM and CDR2 is ANQGSEA. CDR3 sequence: CSVGTSSQPQHL. CDR3 in DNA: TGCAGTGTTGGGACCTCTTCTCAGCCCCAGCATCTT.

As for this clonotype: This may come from a read error, since a much larger clone is one base off. The rearrangement joins TRBV5-6 to TRBJ2-5; 8 nucleotides align to TRBD2. In germline, CDR1 is SGHDT, CDR2 YYEEEE. This CDR3 is built from 16 residues. CDR3 nucleotide sequence: TGTACCAGCAGCTTGCGGCTAGCGGGCGGACAAGAGACCCAGTACTTC. Amino acids: CTSSLRLAGGQETQYF.